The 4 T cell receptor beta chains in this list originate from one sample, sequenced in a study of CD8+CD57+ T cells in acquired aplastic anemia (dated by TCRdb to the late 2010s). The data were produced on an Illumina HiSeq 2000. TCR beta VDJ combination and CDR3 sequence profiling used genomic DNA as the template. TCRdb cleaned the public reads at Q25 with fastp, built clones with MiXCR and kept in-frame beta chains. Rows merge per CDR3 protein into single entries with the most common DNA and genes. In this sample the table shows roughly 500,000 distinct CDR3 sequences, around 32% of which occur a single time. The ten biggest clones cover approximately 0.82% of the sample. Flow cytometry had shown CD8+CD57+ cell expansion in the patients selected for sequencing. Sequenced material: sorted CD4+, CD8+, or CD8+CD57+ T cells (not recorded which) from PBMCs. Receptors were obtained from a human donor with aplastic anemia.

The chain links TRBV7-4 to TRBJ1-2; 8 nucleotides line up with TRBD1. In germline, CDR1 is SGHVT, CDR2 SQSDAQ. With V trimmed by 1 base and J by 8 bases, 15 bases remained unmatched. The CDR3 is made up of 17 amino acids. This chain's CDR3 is CASSLVWQGAAGKGYTF. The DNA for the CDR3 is TGTGCCAGCAGCTTAGTATGGCAGGGGGCCGCCGGGAAGGGCTACACCTTC.

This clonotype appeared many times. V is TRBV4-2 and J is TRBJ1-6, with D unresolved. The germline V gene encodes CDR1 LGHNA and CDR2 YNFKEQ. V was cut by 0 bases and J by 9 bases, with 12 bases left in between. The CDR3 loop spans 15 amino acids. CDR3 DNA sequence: TGTGCCAGCAGCCAAGAGGCAGGCGGACGTTCACCCCTCCACTTT. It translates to CASSQEAGGRSPLHF.

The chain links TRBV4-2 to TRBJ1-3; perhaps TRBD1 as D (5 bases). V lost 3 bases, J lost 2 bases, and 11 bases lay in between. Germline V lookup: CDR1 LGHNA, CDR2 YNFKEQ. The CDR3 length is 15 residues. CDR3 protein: CASSQGGWTGNTIYF. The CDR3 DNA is TGTGCCAGCAGCCAGGGGGGTTGGACTGGAAACACCATATATTTT.

Here the CDR3 reads CSASKRQGYSNQPQHF. CDR3 nucleotide sequence: TGCAGTGCCAGCAAACGACAGGGGTATAGCAATCAGCCCCAGCATTTT. The chain joins TRBV20-1 to TRBJ1-5; 8 nucleotides line up with TRBD1. Unmatched junction bases numbered 10, after V lost 6 bases and J lost 0 bases. Germline values: CDR1 DFQATT, CDR2 SNEGSKA (reference sequence). CDR3 length equals 16 residues.